This T cell receptor beta chain was sequenced for a study of cytomegalovirus exposure and HLA in healthy donors. PCR employed 60 Vbeta and 13 Jbeta primers. Repertoires were generated with immunoSEQ multiplex PCR, while TCRdb's copy carries only in-frame clones and drops some. The sample yields about 170,000 clones, 60% to 75% seen once. As to this clone: Its matching antigen is unknown.

CDR3 length: 15 residues. V was shortened by 2 bases and J by 6 bases, with 16 bases between the two germline ends. Germline values: CDR1 MNHNS, CDR2 SASEGT. Findings and caveats of the study: An analysis was carried out at a later point. It showed that HLA-associated TCR beta chains were more clonally expanded than equally common non-associated chains. TCR beta chain V- and J-gene trimming was linked, in a later analysis, to a missense variant in DCLRE1C.

The specimen was PBMCs. The sequence derives from a woman in her 50s in good health and CMV-seropositive. The rearrangement joins TRBV6-1 to TRBJ1-2; D remains unclear. CDR3 nucleotide sequence: TGTGCCAGCAGTGAATTCATAGCGGTAAGGGATGGCTACACCTTC. Translation: CASSEFIAVRDGYTF.